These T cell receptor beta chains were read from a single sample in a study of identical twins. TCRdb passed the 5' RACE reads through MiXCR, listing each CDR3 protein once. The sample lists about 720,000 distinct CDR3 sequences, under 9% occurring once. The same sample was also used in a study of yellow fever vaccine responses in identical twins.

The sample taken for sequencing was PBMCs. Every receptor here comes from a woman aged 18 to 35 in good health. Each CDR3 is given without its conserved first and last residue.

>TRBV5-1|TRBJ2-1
ASLPASGSYNEQF
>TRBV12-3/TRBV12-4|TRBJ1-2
ASSPREVTTYGYT
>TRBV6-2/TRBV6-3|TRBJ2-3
ASSYSKVGLAGAYTDTQY
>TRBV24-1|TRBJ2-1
ATSFGTAALGSEQF
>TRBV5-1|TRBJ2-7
ASSLVLAGGPVEQY
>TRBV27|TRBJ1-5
ASSPRQGSNQPQH
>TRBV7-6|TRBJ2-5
ASSLIAAAETQY
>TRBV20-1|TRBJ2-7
SATTTTSGRVSSYEQY
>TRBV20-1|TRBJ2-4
SARPGGRGSNIQY
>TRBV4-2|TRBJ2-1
ASSRNEDEIYNEQF
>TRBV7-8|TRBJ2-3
ASSLGVTDTQY
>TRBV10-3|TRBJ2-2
ATRTGQNTGELF
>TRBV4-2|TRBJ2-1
ASSQAAGAAGDEQF
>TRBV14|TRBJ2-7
ASSQQGRSYEQY
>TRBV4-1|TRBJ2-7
ASSQAVGARIYEQY
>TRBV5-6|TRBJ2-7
ASSYGTRYEQY
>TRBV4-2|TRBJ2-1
ASSQDPRGGDEQF
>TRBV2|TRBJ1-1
ASSTTGSSEAF
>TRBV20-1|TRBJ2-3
SAGGGTGPDTQY
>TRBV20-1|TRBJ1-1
SARPGTNTEAF
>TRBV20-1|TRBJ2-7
SARERSGTGYNEQY
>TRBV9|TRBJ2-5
ASSPRDGLKETQY
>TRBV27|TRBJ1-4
ASTSRLASPTEKLF